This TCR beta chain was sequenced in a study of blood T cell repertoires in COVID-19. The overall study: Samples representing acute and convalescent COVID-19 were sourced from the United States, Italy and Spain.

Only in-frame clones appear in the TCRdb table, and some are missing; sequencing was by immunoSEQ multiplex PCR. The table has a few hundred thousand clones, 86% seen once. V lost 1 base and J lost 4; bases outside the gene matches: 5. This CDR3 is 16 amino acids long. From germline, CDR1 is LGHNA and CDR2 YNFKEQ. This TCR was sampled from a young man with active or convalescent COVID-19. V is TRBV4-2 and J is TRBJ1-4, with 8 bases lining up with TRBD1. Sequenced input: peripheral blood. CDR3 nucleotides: TGTGCCAGCAGCCAAGTTACAGGGGGACTTAATGAAAAACTGTTTTTT. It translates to CASSQVTGGLNEKLFF.